Listed below are T cell receptor beta chains from one sample, sequenced in a study of a mutant IDH1 vaccine in newly diagnosed glioma. The repertoire was sequenced with immunoSEQ multiplex PCR; TCRdb's copy has only in-frame clones and lacks some. The sample records 50,000 or so clones, 70% to 90% being singletons. The specimen was PBMCs, collected from a glioma patient treated with radiotherapy, temozolomide or both. These receptors were taken from a man between 40 and 49 years old with glioma. CDR3s include the opening cysteine and the closing phenylalanine or tryptophan. The D gene is left open where the match is weak. Not all rows give a size; the values are once, few, many and, for expanded clones, a class.

size | D | J | V | DNA | CDR3
. | TRBD2 | TRBJ2-7 | TRBV6-5 | TGTGCCAGCAGTTACGCGCGCGGGAGGATCGACGAGCAGTACTTC | CASSYARGRIDEQYF
. | . | TRBJ1-4 | TRBV4-3 | TGCGCCAGCAGCTCCTTGCCAGAGCTCGGCTTGTTTTTT | CASSSLPELGLFF
. | . | TRBJ2-1 | TRBV5-1 | TGCGCCAGCAGCTTGGGGCAGGTAAGGGGAGGATTGAATGAGCAGTTCTTC | CASSLGQVRGGLNEQFF
. | . | TRBJ1-2 | TRBV27 | TGTGCCAGCAGGGAAGCCGGTCGGGGCTACACCTTC | CASREAGRGYTF
. | . | TRBJ1-3 | TRBV10-2 | TGCGCCAGCAGTGGGGGAAACACCATATATTTT | CASSGGNTIYF
. | . | TRBJ1-4 | TRBV11-2 | TGTGCCAGCAGCACCTATGGGGGATTGGGTGAAAAACTGTTTTTT | CASSTYGGLGEKLFF
. | TRBD2 | TRBJ2-7 | TRBV19 | TGTGCCAGTAGTATAGGGGGGGGAGCCTACGAGCAGTACTTC | CASSIGGGAYEQYF
. | TRBD1 | TRBJ2-7 | TRBV28 | TGTGCCAGCAGTCACGGACAGGAAACCTACGAGCAGTACTTC | CASSHGQETYEQYF
. | . | TRBJ2-7 | TRBV6-1 | TGTGCCAGCAAAAGGGCCGGGAGTCGTATCGAGCAGTACTTC | CASKRAGSRIEQYF
. | TRBD1 | TRBJ1-4 | TRBV15 | TGTGCCACCAGCAGCGTGGGACAGGGATGGGAAAAACTGTTTTTT | CATSSVGQGWEKLFF
. | . | TRBJ2-7 | TRBV2 | TGTGCCAGCAGTGAAGCGGGGGTACGGGGAAGGAGGACCTATGAGCAGTACTTC | CASSEAGVRGRRTYEQYF
. | . | TRBJ1-2 | TRBV19 | TGTGCCAGTAGTCTACGGGGAGCTAACTATGGCTACACCTTC | CASSLRGANYGYTF
. | . | TRBJ2-7 | TRBV6-5 | TGTGCCAGCAGTTACTCGAGGTACCGTTCCTACGAGCAGTACTTC | CASSYSRYRSYEQYF
. | TRBD2 | TRBJ2-1 | TRBV7-2 | TGTGCCAGCAGCTCCAGGGGGACTAGCGGGAGGGGTGAGCAGTTCTTC | CASSSRGTSGRGEQFF
. | . | TRBJ2-7 | TRBV6-6 | TGTGCCAGCAGTCCCCCGGGGAGAGAGACTTACGAGCAGTACTTC | CASSPPGRETYEQYF
. | . | TRBJ2-7 | TRBV5-1 | TGCGCCAGCAGCTCGGGAGCGGGTAGCTCCTACGAGCAGTACTTC | CASSSGAGSSYEQYF
. | TRBD2 | TRBJ2-3 | TRBV9 | TGTGCCAGCAGCGTAGCCAGCGGGAGGCAGTATTTT | CASSVASGRQYF
. | . | TRBJ2-2 | TRBV5-1 | TGCGCCAGCAGCTTTTCAGGAGAGAACACCGGGGAGCTGTTTTTT | CASSFSGENTGELFF
. | TRBD2 | TRBJ2-3 | TRBV11-2 | TGTGCCAGCAGCATCGTACCCGGGACTAGTGTTGCTCCGCAGTATTTT | CASSIVPGTSVAPQYF
. | TRBD1 | TRBJ1-2 | TRBV5-1 | TGCGCCAGCAGCCCGGACAGGTACTATGGCTACACCTTC | CASSPDRYYGYTF
. | TRBD2 | TRBJ2-1 | TRBV12-5 | TGTGCTAGTGGTTTGGTTCCTAGCGGGAGAGGCGAGCAGTTCTTC | CASGLVPSGRGEQFF
few | TRBD1 | TRBJ1-1 | TRBV7-3 | TGTGCCAGCAGCTTACTCACTCGGGACAGGGAAGCTTTCTTT | CASSLLTRDREAFF
. | TRBD2 | TRBJ2-3 | TRBV7-2 | TGTGCCAGCAGCTTAGAGGGACTAGCGGGAGCAGATACGCAGTATTTT | CASSLEGLAGADTQYF
. | . | TRBJ1-5 | TRBV19 | TGTGCCAGTAGGAAAGAAGCGGGGTTGGGGCAGCCCCAGCATTTT | CASRKEAGLGQPQHF
. | . | TRBJ2-7 | TRBV5-1 | TGCGCCAGCAGCTTACTGGCCGAGCAGTACTTC | CASSLLAEQYF
. | . | TRBJ2-3 | TRBV5-1 | TGCGCCAGCAGCCTAACCACCGGCACAGATACGCAGTATTTT | CASSLTTGTDTQYF
. | . | TRBJ1-2 | TRBV18 | TGTGCCAGCTCACCTTCAGCTGATAACTATGGCTACACCTTC | CASSPSADNYGYTF
. | TRBD1 | TRBJ1-2 | TRBV6-5 | TGTGCCAGCAGTTACCAGGACAGGGACGCGTATGGCTACACCTTC | CASSYQDRDAYGYTF
. | TRBD2 | TRBJ2-1 | TRBV7-9 | TGTGCCAGCAGCTTAAGACTAGCGGGGCAGAATGAGCAGTTCTTC | CASSLRLAGQNEQFF
few | . | TRBJ1-2 | TRBV9 | TGTGCCAGCAGCGTAGTGCCGTCACCAAGTATGGGCTACACCTTC | CASSVVPSPSMGYTF
. | TRBD2 | TRBJ2-3 | TRBV5-1 | TGCGCCAGCAGCTTGTTGGCTAGCGGAACCACAGATACGCAGTATTTT | CASSLLASGTTDTQYF
. | TRBD1 | TRBJ2-5 | TRBV9 | TGTGCCAGCAGCGTAGGGTTTGGGGGACAGGGGTTTCGAGAGACCCAGTACTTC | CASSVGFGGQGFRETQYF
. | . | TRBJ2-2 | TRBV7-9 | TGTGCCAGCAGCCTTCCGATGGAGTCCGGGGAGCTGTTTTTT | CASSLPMESGELFF
. | . | TRBJ1-5 | TRBV19 | TGTGCCAGTAGTATAGCTGCGGCAGGGACGAACCAGCCCCAGCATTTT | CASSIAAAGTNQPQHF
. | TRBD1 | TRBJ2-4 | TRBV2 | TGTGCCATAACCCGGGACAGGGTGGTCGGGAACATTCAGTACTTC | CAITRDRVVGNIQYF
. | . | TRBJ1-1 | TRBV7-5 | TGTGCCAGAAGCTTAAGCATACTACAGGGGGATGAAGCTTTCTTT | CARSLSILQGDEAFF
. | TRBD1 | TRBJ2-2 | TRBV10-3 | TGTGCCATCAGTGAGGGGACAGTGAACACCGGGGAGCTGTTTTTT | CAISEGTVNTGELFF
. | TRBD1 | TRBJ1-3 | TRBV7-9 | TGTGCCAGCAGCCCGGACAGGGGGCACTCTGGAAACACCATATATTTT | CASSPDRGHSGNTIYF
once | . | TRBJ2-7 | TRBV7-9 | TGTGCCAGCAGCCGACCGGGACAAGGGTATAACTACGAGCAGTACTTC | CASSRPGQGYNYEQYF
. | . | TRBJ2-3 | TRBV6-1 | TGTGCCAGCAGTGAGGGGGCTAGCTCCGAGACAGATACGCAGTATTTT | CASSEGASSETDTQYF
. | . | TRBJ2-1 | TRBV25-1 | TGTGCCAGCAATGTCAGGGGGGACTATCCCGTTGAGCAGTTCTTC | CASNVRGDYPVEQFF
. | TRBD1 | TRBJ2-5 | TRBV7-7 | TGTGCCAGCAGCAAGGGACAGGGGGGAGAGACCCAGTACTTC | CASSKGQGGETQYF
. | . | TRBJ2-5 | TRBV2 | TGTGCCAGCAGTGCTCGCGAGACCCAGTACTTC | CASSARETQYF
. | . | TRBJ2-3 | TRBV7-9 | TGTGCCAGCAGGTCAGGGCCAGATACGCAGTATTTT | CASRSGPDTQYF
. | . | TRBJ2-3 | TRBV5-4 | TGTGCCAGCAGCTCTTCTAGCAGGTTCACAGATACGCAGTATTTT | CASSSSSRFTDTQYF
. | . | TRBJ2-1 | TRBV10-1 | TGCGCCAGCAGTCCGACCACCCCAACAGGGAGCTCCTACAATGAGCAGTTCTTC | CASSPTTPTGSSYNEQFF
. | TRBD1 | TRBJ2-3 | TRBV6-5 | TGTGCCAGCAGTTACTTAGTCGGGACAGGCACAGATACGCAGTATTTT | CASSYLVGTGTDTQYF
. | . | TRBJ2-4 | TRBV15 | TGTGCCACCAGCAGAGCGGCAGGGCAACACATTCAGTACTTC | CATSRAAGQHIQYF
. | TRBD1 | TRBJ1-2 | TRBV29-1 | TGCAGCGTTCAGGGGGCCTCTAACTATGGCTACACCTTC | CSVQGASNYGYTF
. | TRBD1 | TRBJ1-5 | TRBV5-6 | TGTGCCAGCAGCTTAGGAGGGGGCAACCAGCCCCAGCATTTT | CASSLGGGNQPQHF